The source of this T cell receptor (beta chain) is a study of T cell repertoires in cytomegalovirus infection. From the reads, TCRdb called clonotypes with MiXCR, one entry per CDR3 protein. The sample includes some 500,000 distinct CDR3 sequences, over 35% of them seen just once. This clonotype occurred many times. Its antigen is still unknown. The CDR3 extends over 15 amino acids. The ends were cut back, 6 bases at V and 4 bases at J, with 17 bases in the middle. The receptor comes from a human donor in good health (CMV status not recorded). Some clones in this sample may be carry-over from other donors' samples. The source was cultured PBMCs, collected from culture after CMV antigen stimulation. The chain links TRBV12-3 or TRBV12-4 to TRBJ2-3; D could derive from TRBD1 or TRBD2 (6 bases each). The CDR3 nucleotides are TGTGCCAGCAGCAACCCGGGGGCAGTCGCAGATACGCAGTATTTT. Its protein is CASSNPGAVADTQYF.